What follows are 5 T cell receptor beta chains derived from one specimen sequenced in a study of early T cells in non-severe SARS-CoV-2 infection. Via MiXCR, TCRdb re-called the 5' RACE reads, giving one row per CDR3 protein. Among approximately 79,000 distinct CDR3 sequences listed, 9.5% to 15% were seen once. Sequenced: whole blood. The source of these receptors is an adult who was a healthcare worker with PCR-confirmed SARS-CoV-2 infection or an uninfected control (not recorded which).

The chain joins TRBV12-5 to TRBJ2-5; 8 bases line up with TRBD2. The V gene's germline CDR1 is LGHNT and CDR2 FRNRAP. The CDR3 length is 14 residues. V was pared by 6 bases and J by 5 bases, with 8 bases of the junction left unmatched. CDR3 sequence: CASGSQREFETQYF. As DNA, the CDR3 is TGTGCTAGTGGCTCCCAGCGGGAGTTCGAGACCCAGTACTTC.

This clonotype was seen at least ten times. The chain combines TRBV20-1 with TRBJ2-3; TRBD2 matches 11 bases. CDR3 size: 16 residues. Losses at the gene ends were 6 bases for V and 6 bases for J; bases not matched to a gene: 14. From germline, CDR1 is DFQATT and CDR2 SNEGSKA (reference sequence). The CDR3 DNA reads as TGCAGTGCCGAGCCAAAACTAGCGGGGGCCCTTGATACGCAGTATTTT. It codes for CSAEPKLAGALDTQYF.

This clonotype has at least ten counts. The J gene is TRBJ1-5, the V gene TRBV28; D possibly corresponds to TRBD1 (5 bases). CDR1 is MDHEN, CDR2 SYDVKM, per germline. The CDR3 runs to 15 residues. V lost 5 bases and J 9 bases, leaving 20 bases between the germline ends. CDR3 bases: TGTGCCAGCAGTGGGGACTCCGGACCGTTGCGGCCCCAGCATTTT. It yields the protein CASSGDSGPLRPQHF.

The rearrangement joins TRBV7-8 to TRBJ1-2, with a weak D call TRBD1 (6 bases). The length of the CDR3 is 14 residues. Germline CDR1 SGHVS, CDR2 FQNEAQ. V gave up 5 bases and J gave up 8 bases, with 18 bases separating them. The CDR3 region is CASSLITGSEGYTF. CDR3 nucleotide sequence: TGTGCCAGCAGCCTAATCACAGGGAGTGAGGGCTACACCTTC.

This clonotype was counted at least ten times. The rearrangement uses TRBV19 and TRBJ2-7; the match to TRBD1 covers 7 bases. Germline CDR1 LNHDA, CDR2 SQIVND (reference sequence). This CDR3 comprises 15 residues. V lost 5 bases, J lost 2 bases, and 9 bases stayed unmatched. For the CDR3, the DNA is TGTGCCAGTAGTGCCCGCCGGGACAGAGCCTACGAGCAGTACTTC. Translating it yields CASSARRDRAYEQYF.